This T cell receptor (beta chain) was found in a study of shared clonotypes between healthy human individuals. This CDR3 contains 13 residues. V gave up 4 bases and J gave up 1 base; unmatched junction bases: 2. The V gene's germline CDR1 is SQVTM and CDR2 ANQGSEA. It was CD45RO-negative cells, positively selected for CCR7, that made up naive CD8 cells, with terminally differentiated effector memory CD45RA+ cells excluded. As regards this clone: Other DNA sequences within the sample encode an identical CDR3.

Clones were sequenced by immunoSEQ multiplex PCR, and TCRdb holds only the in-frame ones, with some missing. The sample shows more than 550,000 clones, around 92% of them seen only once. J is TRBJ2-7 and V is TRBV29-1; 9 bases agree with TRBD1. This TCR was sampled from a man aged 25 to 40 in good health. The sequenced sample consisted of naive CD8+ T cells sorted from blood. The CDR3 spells CSVVGQGSYEQYF. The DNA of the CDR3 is TGCAGCGTTGTGGGACAGGGATCCTACGAGCAGTACTTC.